These 32 T cell receptor beta chains were all obtained from the same sample, sequenced in a study of blood T cells in healthy people across ages. A J-beta primer mix and a sample-barcoded 5' primer were used in a second PCR of roughly 6 to 11 cycles. One entry per CDR3 protein, called by TCRdb with MiXCR from the 5' RACE reads. The sample gives hundreds of thousands of distinct CDR3 sequences, around 68% of which show up once; around a quarter is in the top ten. What was sequenced was blood. The receptors were sampled from a young man in good health.

The rearrangement links TRBV4-1 to TRBJ2-4; TRBD1 matches 8 bases. TRBJ2-7 explains the end of the DNA better; the J call may be wrong. Per germline, CDR1 MGHRA and CDR2 YSYEKL. The length of the CDR3 is 14 residues. The CDR3 reads CASSQSQGADEQYF. The CDR3 DNA follows: TGCGCCAGCAGCCAATCTCAGGGGGCGGACGAGCAGTACTTC.

The chain carries TRBV6-6 and TRBJ2-3, with unresolved D. This CDR3 spans 14 amino acids. Trimming left V 6 bases short and J 2 bases short, with 12 bases between. Per germline, CDR1 MNHNY and CDR2 SVGAGI (reference sequence). DNA for the CDR3: TGTGCCAGCAGGGCCGGAGAATTCACAGATACGCAGTATTTT. Its translation: CASRAGEFTDTQYF.

With respect to this clonotype: An end of the junction differs from the germline gene, which may be a read error. CDR3 coding DNA: TGCAGCGTAGAAGATGGCGGGGAGCTGTTTTTT. Its protein is CSVEDGGELFF. V and J are TRBV29-1 and TRBJ2-2; D is undetermined. This CDR3 has 11 residues. Germline V gives CDR1 SQVTM, CDR2 ANQGSEA.

V usage is TRBV7-2 and J usage is TRBJ2-4; perhaps TRBD2 as D (7 bases). V was clipped by 0 bases and J by 8 bases, with 14 bases between them. Germline values: CDR1 SGHTA, CDR2 FQGNSA. The CDR3 has 15 amino acids. The CDR3: CASSLARGGGHIQYF. DNA for the CDR3: TGTGCCAGCAGCTTAGCGAGGGGGGGCGGTCACATTCAGTACTTC.

This chain links TRBV29-1 with TRBJ1-2; tentative D call: TRBD1 (6 bases). CDR1 and CDR2 (germline): SQVTM, ANQGSEA. V lost 4 bases to trimming and J lost 3 bases, with 12 bases between them. The CDR3 runs 13 residues. CDR3 sequence: CSVVRDTHYGYTF. CDR3 DNA: TGCAGCGTTGTACGGGACACCCACTATGGCTACACCTTC.

This chain connects TRBV11-2 to TRBJ2-7; D gene unclear. Germline V gives CDR1 SGHAT, CDR2 FQNNGV. The CDR3 totals 13 residues. Trimming took 5 bases from V and 4 from J, leaving 12 bases between them. The CDR3 region is CASSTYTEYEQYF. The CDR3 DNA sequence: TGTGCCAGCAGCACCTATACAGAGTACGAGCAGTACTTC.

This chain connects TRBV7-9 to TRBJ2-1; tentatively, D is TRBD2 (7 bases). CDR1 SEHNR and CDR2 FQNEAQ come from the germline V gene (reference sequence). Between the trimmed V and J ends, which lost 1 base and 5 bases, there was a span of 12 bases. The CDR3 consists of 15 residues. CDR3 bases: TGTGCCAGCAGCTTAGGGCGGGGGCCCGACAATGAGCAGTTCTTC. It encodes CASSLGRGPDNEQFF.

The chain combines TRBV3-1 with TRBJ2-3, with 8 bases identical to TRBD2. In germline, CDR1 is LGHDT, CDR2 YNNKEL (reference sequence). There are 17 residues in the CDR3. The ends lost 1 base at V and 2 bases at J; junction bases unmatched: 8. The CDR3 sequence: CASSQVGLGLVTDTQYF. DNA for the CDR3: TGTGCCAGCAGCCAAGTGGGACTGGGACTAGTCACAGATACGCAGTATTTT.

CDR3 residues: CASSTNQGQETQYF. CDR3 nucleotide sequence: TGCGCCAGCAGCACTAACCAAGGACAAGAGACCCAGTACTTC. V gene TRBV4-1 combines with J gene TRBJ2-5, with D uncertain. The CDR3 runs 14 residues. The V end was cut by 5 bases, the J end by 2 bases, with 12 bases between. Germline CDR1 reads MGHRA; CDR2 reads YSYEKL.

This clonotype was seen just once. This chain uses TRBV5-1 with TRBJ1-2; 7 bases align to TRBD1. V shed 0 bases, J shed 4 bases, and the junction held 6 bases outside the gene matches. The CDR3 runs to 15 residues. From germline, CDR1 is SGHRS and CDR2 YFSETQ. Here the CDR3 DNA reads TGCGCCAGCAGCTTGGCGACAGGGATGGGCTATGGCTACACCTTC. This sequence encodes CASSLATGMGYGYTF.

This rearrangement joins TRBV28 to TRBJ1-6; D is unresolved. V lost 5 bases and J lost 11, with 10 bases in between. CDR3 size: 12 residues. Germline values: CDR1 MDHEN, CDR2 SYDVKM. This CDR3 reads CASSTDRPPLHF. The DNA of the CDR3 is TGTGCCAGCAGTACCGACCGGCCACCCCTCCACTTT.

The V gene is TRBV18, the J gene TRBJ2-1, with TRBD2 matching over 14 bases. This CDR3 spans 19 amino acids. Trimming cost V 6 bases and J 2 bases; bases outside gene matches: 12. Germline V gene lookup returns CDR1 KGHSH and CDR2 LQKENI. The CDR3 region has the DNA TGTGCCAGCTCGCTGACTAGCGGGGGGGCCCGTGCTGCCTACAATGAGCAGTTCTTC. This translates into CASSLTSGGARAAYNEQFF.

This clonotype turned up a few times. The rearrangement links TRBV4-3 to TRBJ2-5; D might be TRBD1 or TRBD2, each matching 5 bases. The CDR3 is 16 amino acids. CDR1 is LGHNA, CDR2 YSLEER, per germline. The ends were cut back, 0 bases at V and 1 base at J, with 12 bases in the middle. The CDR3 protein is CASSQELRDLQETQYF. The CDR3 bases are TGCGCCAGCAGCCAAGAGCTCAGGGACCTCCAAGAGACCCAGTACTTC.

DNA of the CDR3: TGTGCCACCAGCCCCCGCTACAATGAGCAGTTCTTC. Its protein product is CATSPRYNEQFF. The chain links TRBV15 to TRBJ2-1, with D unclear. The germline CDR1 and CDR2 sequences are LNHNV and YYDKDF (reference sequence). V was shortened by 5 bases and J by 3 bases, with 5 bases between the two germline ends. The CDR3 length is 12 residues.

This clonotype appeared a few times. This chain uses TRBV5-5 with TRBJ1-2; D may be TRBD1 (5 bases). The CDR3 length is 16 residues. Germline V gene data show CDR1 as SGHKS and CDR2 as YYEKEE (reference sequence). The V end lost 2 bases, the J end lost 3 bases, and 17 bases lay between the germline ends. The CDR3 is CASSFGYWLGDYGYTF. CDR3 nucleotide sequence: TGTGCCAGCAGCTTCGGTTATTGGCTGGGGGACTATGGCTACACCTTC.

The table lists this clonotype with a few counts. J is TRBJ2-4 and V is TRBV20-1; 9 bases align to TRBD2. The J call is in doubt because the DNA end fits TRBJ2-7 better. The germline CDR1 and CDR2 sequences are DFQATT and SNEGSKA (reference sequence). This CDR3 spans 14 amino acids. In DNA, the CDR3 is TGCAGTGCCCGCCCTCTAGCGGGGTTCAACGAGCAGTACTTC. Its translation: CSARPLAGFNEQYF.

This clonotype was counted a few times. The V gene is TRBV7-2, the J gene TRBJ2-1; D gene uncertain. The CDR3 extends over 12 amino acids. CDR1 and CDR2 from the germline V gene are SGHTA and FQGNSA. The V gene lost 3 bases and the J gene lost 9 bases, with 9 bases spanning the gap. CDR3: CASSLGFVEQFF. The CDR3 region has the DNA TGTGCCAGCAGCTTGGGTTTCGTTGAGCAGTTCTTC. The whole variable domain, filled in from reference TRBV7-2 and TRBJ2-1, reads GAGVSQSPSNKVTEKGKDVELRCDPISGHTALYWYRQSLGQGLEFLIYFQGNSAPDKSGLPSDRFSAERTGGSVSTLTIQRTQQEDSAVYLCASSLGFVEQFFGPGTRLTVL.

The CDR3 loop is CASSLRQPLYGYTF. The CDR3 nucleotides are TGTGCCAGCAGTTTGAGACAACCTCTCTATGGCTACACCTTC. V gene TRBV12-3 or TRBV12-4 combines with J gene TRBJ1-2; D is unclear. Deletions cut 3 bases from V and 4 bases from J, with 12 bases between. The CDR3 consists of 14 residues.

This chain uses TRBV7-2 with TRBJ2-7; D gene ambiguous. The V end lost 5 bases, the J end lost 8 bases, and 13 bases lay between the germline ends. The germline gives CDR1 SGHTA, CDR2 FQGNSA. The CDR3 consists of 12 residues. The CDR3 is CASSQASYKQYF. The CDR3, as DNA: TGTGCCAGCAGCCAAGCTAGTTACAAGCAGTACTTC.

The chain combines TRBV7-9 with TRBJ2-7; D might be TRBD2 (6 bases). The V and J ends lost 6 bases and 7 bases respectively, with 22 bases between them. From germline, CDR1 is SEHNR and CDR2 FQNEAQ (reference sequence). There are 15 residues in the CDR3. The CDR3 region is CASRKNEEGWNEQYF. Written as DNA, the CDR3 is TGTGCCAGCAGAAAAAACGAGGAGGGTTGGAATGAGCAGTACTTC.

This clonotype turned up a few times. The chain uses TRBV20-1 and TRBJ2-7; 12 bases line up with TRBD2. This CDR3 is 14 amino acids long. CDR1 and CDR2 (germline): DFQATT, SNEGSKA (reference sequence). V was clipped by 4 bases and J by 6 bases; unmatched bases: 7. This CDR3 is CSANPGLAGFEQYF. In nucleotides, the CDR3 is TGCAGTGCTAATCCGGGACTAGCGGGTTTCGAGCAGTACTTC.

The chain carries TRBV9 and TRBJ2-6; D gene unclear. This CDR3 comprises 13 residues. Germline V lookup: CDR1 SGDLS, CDR2 YYNGEE. The ends were cut back, 3 bases at V and 5 bases at J, with 6 bases in the middle. The CDR3 region is CASSGSRANVLTF. The CDR3 region has the DNA TGTGCCAGCAGCGGGTCGAGGGCCAACGTCCTGACTTTC. The full variable domain, completed using reference TRBV9 and TRBJ2-6, is DSGVTQTPKHLITATGQRVTLRCSPRSGDLSVYWYQQSLDQGLQFLIQYYNGEERAKGNILERFSAQQFPDLHSELNLSSLELGDSALYFCASSGSRANVLTFGAGSRLTVL.

This chain connects TRBV5-1 to TRBJ1-2; TRBD1 matches at 7 bases. This CDR3 region has 15 residues. Trimming took 0 bases from V and 8 from J; bases not matched to a gene: 10. Germline V gene lookup returns CDR1 SGHRS and CDR2 YFSETQ. The CDR3, as DNA: TGCGCCAGCAGCTTGGCAGATCCCAGGGGGAGAGGCTACACCTTC. This codes for CASSLADPRGRGYTF.

Note on this clonotype: One junction end disagrees with the germline gene, perhaps due to a read error. The V gene is TRBV20-1, the J gene TRBJ2-5, with 8 nucleotides matching TRBD1. Germline V gives CDR1 DFQATT, CDR2 SNEGSKA (reference sequence). The CDR3 consists of 14 residues. The CDR3, as DNA: TGCAGTGCTAGAATAGGACAGGGCCAAGGGACCCAGTACTTC. Its protein product is CSARIGQGQGTQYF.

CDR3 amino acids: CASSQDLSGGYEQYF. The CDR3 DNA sequence: TGTGCCAGCAGCCAAGATCTGTCAGGGGGTTACGAGCAGTACTTC. This rearrangement joins TRBV4-2 to TRBJ2-7, with 7 positions matching TRBD1. This CDR3 comprises 15 residues. V lost 0 bases to trimming and J lost 4 bases; unmatched junction nucleotides: 6. Germline V gene sequence: CDR1 LGHNA, CDR2 YNFKEQ.

This clonotype was seen only a few times. The V call is TRBV5-1, the J call TRBJ1-2; TRBD1 matches at 7 bases. This CDR3 spans 12 amino acids. Germline V lookup: CDR1 SGHRS, CDR2 YFSETQ. Trimming took 4 bases from V and 6 from J; bases not matched to a gene: 3. The CDR3 sequence: CASSPGTDGYTF. CDR3 DNA: TGCGCCAGCAGCCCCGGGACAGATGGCTACACCTTC.

This clonotype appeared a few times. J is TRBJ1-4 and V is TRBV2; D not resolved. The CDR3 has 12 amino acids. The ends were cut back, 3 bases at V and 7 bases at J, with 6 bases in the middle. Germline-derived CDR1 and CDR2 are SNHLY and FYNNEI. The CDR3 loop reads CASSDFVEKLFF. DNA of the CDR3: TGTGCCAGCAGTGATTTCGTTGAAAAACTGTTTTTT.

J is TRBJ1-2 and V is TRBV16; D possibly corresponds to TRBD1 (6 bases). This CDR3 is built from 15 residues. V gave up 3 bases and J gave up 4 bases, with 15 bases separating them. Looked up from germline, CDR1 is KGHSY and CDR2 is FQNENV. The CDR3 region has the DNA TGTGCCAGCAGCCATTACTTACAGGGATCCTATGGCTACACCTTC. Encoded protein: CASSHYLQGSYGYTF.

This clonotype was seen only a few times. V gene TRBV7-2 combines with J gene TRBJ2-1; D could derive from TRBD1 or TRBD2 (5 bases each). V was cut by 4 bases and J by 14 bases, with 12 bases left in between. The CDR3 sequence is 11 residues long. CDR1 and CDR2 (germline): SGHTA, FQGNSA. As DNA, the CDR3 is TGTGCCAGCAGCTGGGACGTTGGCGAGTTCTTC. It translates to CASSWDVGEFF.

This chain uses TRBV4-3 with TRBJ2-3; a possible D gene is TRBD2 (6 bases). The V end lost 0 bases, the J end lost 8 bases, and 21 bases lay between the germline ends. The CDR3 covers 17 residues. Germline V gene data show CDR1 as LGHNA and CDR2 as YSLEER. The CDR3 region has the DNA TGCGCCAGCAGCCAAGATCAGTCAGCCCGGGGGTATGTTACGCAGTATTTT. This codes for CASSQDQSARGYVTQYF.

A few counts support this clonotype. DNA for the CDR3: TGTGCCATCAGGGGGGACACCCACTCCTACGAGCAGTACTTC. Translating it yields CAIRGDTHSYEQYF. The chain is built from TRBV10-3 and TRBJ2-7; TRBD1 is a possible D gene (6 bases). The germline V gene has CDR1 ENHRY and CDR2 SYGVKD. CDR3 length equals 14 residues. Between the trimmed V and J ends, which lost 6 bases and 0 bases, there was a span of 12 bases.

A single count supports this clonotype. CDR3 loop: CASTRTGVDEQFF. The CDR3 DNA is TGTGCCAGCACCCGGACAGGGGTTGATGAGCAGTTCTTC. This sequence joins TRBV6-1 and TRBJ2-1, with TRBD1 matching 9 bases. Germline CDR1 and CDR2: MNHNS and SASEGT. V shed 7 bases, J shed 8 bases, and the junction held 6 bases outside the gene matches. The CDR3 is made up of 13 amino acids.